This TCR beta chain appears in the sequencing data of a study of a mutant IDH1 vaccine in newly diagnosed glioma. About the study: First vaccine doses came 4-6 weeks after radiotherapy alone, or with temozolomide cycles. Study results and caveats: Alterations occurring in top peripheral T cell clonotypes seemed unrelated to pseudoprogression.

This clone has a handful of counts. What it binds is unknown. Sequenced by immunoSEQ multiplex PCR; TCRdb stores in-frame clones only, minus some. The data hold 50,000 to 70,000 clones, with 80% to 90% observed a single time. Specified time point: week 23, last vaccination. Every vaccine dose comprised 300 ug of mutant IDH1 20-mer peptide plus topical imiquimod. This specimen was PBMCs, taken from a glioma patient whose treatment included an IDH1 peptide vaccine. This TCR came from a woman aged 40 to 55 with glioma. Some clones in this sample may be carry-over from other donors' samples.

CDR3 sequence reads: CASSTQTGGPYEQYF. CDR3 sequence (DNA): TGTGCCAGCAGCACTCAAACGGGGGGGCCCTACGAGCAGTACTTC. The V call is TRBV11-2, the J call TRBJ2-7, with TRBD2 matching 8 bases. The V and J ends lost 5 bases and 2 bases, in that order; junction bases with no gene match: 8. Germline loops: CDR1 SGHAT, CDR2 FQNNGV. The CDR3 runs 15 residues.